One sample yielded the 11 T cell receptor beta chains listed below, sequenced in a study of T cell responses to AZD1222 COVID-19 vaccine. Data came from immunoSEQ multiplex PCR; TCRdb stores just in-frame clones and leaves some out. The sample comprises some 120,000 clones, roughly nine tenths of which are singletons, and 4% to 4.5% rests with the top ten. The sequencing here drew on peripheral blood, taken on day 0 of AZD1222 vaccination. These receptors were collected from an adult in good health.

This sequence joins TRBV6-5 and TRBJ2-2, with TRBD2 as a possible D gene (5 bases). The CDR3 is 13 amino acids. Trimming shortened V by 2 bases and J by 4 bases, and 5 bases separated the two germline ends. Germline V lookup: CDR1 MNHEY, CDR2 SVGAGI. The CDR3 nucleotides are TGTGCCAGCAGTTACCGGGGCACCGGGGAGCTGTTTTTT. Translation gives CASSYRGTGELFF.

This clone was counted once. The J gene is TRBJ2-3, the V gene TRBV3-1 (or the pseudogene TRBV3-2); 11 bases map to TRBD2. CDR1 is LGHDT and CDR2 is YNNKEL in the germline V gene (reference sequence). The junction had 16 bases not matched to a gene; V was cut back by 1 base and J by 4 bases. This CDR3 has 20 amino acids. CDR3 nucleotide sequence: TGTGCCAGCAGCCAAGTAGCCAAGGTAGCGGGAGGGCCGTCCGCAGATACGCAGTATTTT. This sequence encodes CASSQVAKVAGGPSADTQYF.

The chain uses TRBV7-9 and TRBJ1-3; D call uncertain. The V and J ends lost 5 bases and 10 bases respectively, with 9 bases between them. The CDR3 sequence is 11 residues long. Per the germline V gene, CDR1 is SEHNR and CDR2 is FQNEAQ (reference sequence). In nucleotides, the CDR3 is TGTGCCAGCAGCCCACGACATACCATATATTTT. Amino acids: CASSPRHTIYF.

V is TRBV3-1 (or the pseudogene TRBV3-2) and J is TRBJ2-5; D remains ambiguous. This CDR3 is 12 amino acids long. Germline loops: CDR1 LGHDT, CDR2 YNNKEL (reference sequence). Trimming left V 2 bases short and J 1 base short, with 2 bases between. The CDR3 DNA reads TGTGCCAGCAGCCAATCCCAAGAGACCCAGTACTTC. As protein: CASSQSQETQYF.

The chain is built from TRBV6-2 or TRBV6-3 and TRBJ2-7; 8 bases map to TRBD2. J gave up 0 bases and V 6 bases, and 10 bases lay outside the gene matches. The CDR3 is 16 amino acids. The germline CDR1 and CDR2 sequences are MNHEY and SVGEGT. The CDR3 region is CASSSPGGVSSYEQYF. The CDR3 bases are TGTGCCAGCAGCTCCCCGGGGGGGGTAAGCTCCTACGAGCAGTACTTC.

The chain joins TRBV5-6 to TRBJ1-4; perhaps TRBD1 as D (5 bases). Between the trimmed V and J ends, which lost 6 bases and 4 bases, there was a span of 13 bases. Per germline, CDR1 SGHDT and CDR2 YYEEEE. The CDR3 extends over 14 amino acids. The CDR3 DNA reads TGTGCCAGCACCGACGGGGGGAGTAATGAAAAACTGTTTTTT. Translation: CASTDGGSNEKLFF.

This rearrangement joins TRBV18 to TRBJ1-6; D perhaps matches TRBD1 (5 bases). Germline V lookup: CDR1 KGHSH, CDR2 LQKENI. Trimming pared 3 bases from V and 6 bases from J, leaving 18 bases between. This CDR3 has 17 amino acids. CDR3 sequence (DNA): TGTGCCAGCTCACCCACCGGGGGAGGGTCAAGTAATTCACCCCTCCACTTT. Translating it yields CASSPTGGGSSNSPLHF. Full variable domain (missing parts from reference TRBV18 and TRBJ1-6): NAGVMQNPRHLVRRRGQEARLRCSPMKGHSHVYWYRQLPEEGLKFMVYLQKENIIDESGMPKERFSAEFPKEGPSILRIQQVVRGDSAAYFCASSPTGGGSSNSPLHFGNGTRLTVT.

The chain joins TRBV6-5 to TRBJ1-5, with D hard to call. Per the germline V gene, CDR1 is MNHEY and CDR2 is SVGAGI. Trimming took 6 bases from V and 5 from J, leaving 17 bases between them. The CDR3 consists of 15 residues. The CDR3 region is CASRPYGVGDQPQHF. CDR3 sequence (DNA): TGTGCCAGCAGACCCTACGGGGTTGGGGATCAGCCCCAGCATTTT.

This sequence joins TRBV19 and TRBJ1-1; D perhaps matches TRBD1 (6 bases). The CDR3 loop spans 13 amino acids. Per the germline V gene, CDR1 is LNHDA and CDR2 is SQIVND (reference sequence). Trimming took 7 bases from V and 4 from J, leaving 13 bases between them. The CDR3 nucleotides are TGTGCCAGTACCCCGGGGGGGCGCACTGAAGCTTTCTTT. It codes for CASTPGGRTEAFF.

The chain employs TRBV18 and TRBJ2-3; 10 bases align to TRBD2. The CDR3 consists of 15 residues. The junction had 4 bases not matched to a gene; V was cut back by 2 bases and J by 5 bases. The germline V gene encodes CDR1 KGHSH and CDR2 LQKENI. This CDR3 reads CASSPSGRAVDTQYF. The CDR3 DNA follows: TGTGCCAGCTCACCAAGCGGGAGGGCAGTAGATACGCAGTATTTT.

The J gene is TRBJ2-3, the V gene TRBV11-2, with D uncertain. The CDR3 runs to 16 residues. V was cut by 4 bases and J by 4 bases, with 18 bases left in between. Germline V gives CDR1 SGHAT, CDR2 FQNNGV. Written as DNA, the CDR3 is TGTGCCAGCAGCTCCCCTCCCCCCTCTCCCGCAGATACGCAGTATTTT. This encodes CASSSPPPSPADTQYF.